The source of this TCR beta chain is a study of cytomegalovirus exposure and HLA in healthy donors. Sequenced by immunoSEQ multiplex PCR; TCRdb stores in-frame clones only, minus some. Of about 170,000 clones in the sample, around 92% were seen once. Details on this clone: Its specificity is not known.

Study conclusions and caveats: Per published reports, the classifier diagnosed cytomegalovirus status with high specificity and sensitivity. Subsequent analysis revealed that first-cohort TCR clusters tended to co-occur in the 130 or so validation repertoires. It was about 150 TCR beta chains that were listed as cytomegalovirus-associated.

Germline CDR1 SEHNR, CDR2 FQNEAQ (reference sequence). This CDR3 is built from 15 residues. Trimming cost V 5 bases and J 5 bases; bases outside gene matches: 8. The origin of this receptor is a young woman in good health and CMV-seropositive. The specimen sequenced was PBMCs. The chain recombines TRBV7-9 with TRBJ2-3, with 9 nucleotides matching TRBD1. CDR3 nucleotides: TGTGCCAGCAGCCGACAGGGGGTCTTGGGAGATACGCAGTATTTT. Its translation is CASSRQGVLGDTQYF.